The next 19 T cell receptor beta chains were all read from a single sample in a study of cytomegalovirus exposure and HLA in healthy donors. PCR employed 60 Vbeta and 13 Jbeta primers. Here immunoSEQ multiplex PCR was the method, and the copy in TCRdb shows in-frame clones only, minus some. The sample lists some 150,000 clones, roughly 82% occurring once. The sample comprised PBMCs. These receptors were obtained from a man younger than 40 in good health and CMV-seropositive.

This clone showed up just once. This chain joins TRBV28 and TRBJ2-3, with TRBD2 identical over 7 bases. With 3 bases clipped from V and 4 bases from J, the junction kept 7 bases outside the gene matches. CDR1 MDHEN and CDR2 SYDVKM come from the germline V gene. This CDR3 region has 15 residues. CDR3: CASSFIWRESDTQYF. The CDR3 DNA is TGTGCCAGCAGTTTCATTTGGCGGGAGTCAGATACGCAGTATTTT.

This sequence joins TRBV4-1 and TRBJ2-2, with TRBD2 matching 10 bases. Germline CDR1 and CDR2: MGHRA and YSYEKL. The CDR3 is 16 amino acids. The V gene end was trimmed by 8 bases and the J gene end by 4 bases; junction bases not matched to a gene: 10. This CDR3 reads CASQKASGGLTGELFF. Written as DNA, the CDR3 is TGCGCCAGCCAGAAGGCTAGCGGGGGCCTCACCGGGGAGCTGTTTTTT.

The chain links TRBV28 to TRBJ2-2; D gene unclear. With 5 bases removed from V and 4 bases from J, the gap between germline ends came to 8 bases. The CDR3 consists of 13 residues. Germline CDR1 is MDHEN and CDR2 is SYDVKM. CDR3 region: CASSRQRTGELFF. The CDR3 coding sequence is TGTGCCAGCAGTAGGCAGCGCACCGGGGAGCTGTTTTTT.

The chain employs TRBV2 and TRBJ1-1; a weak D match, TRBD1 (6 bases). Per the germline V gene, CDR1 is SNHLY and CDR2 is FYNNEI. The V end lost 9 bases, the J end lost 4 bases, and 15 bases lay between the germline ends. The CDR3 covers 13 residues. The CDR3 loop is CARRGGEATEAFF. Written as DNA, the CDR3 is TGTGCCAGGAGGGGGGGCGAGGCCACTGAAGCTTTCTTT.

This clone showed up just once. The rearrangement links TRBV28 to TRBJ1-3, with 7 bases that match TRBD1. V lost 4 bases, J lost 6 bases, and 9 bases stayed unmatched. Germline V CDR1 and CDR2: MDHEN, SYDVKM. This CDR3 comprises 15 residues. In nucleotides, the CDR3 is TGTGCCAGCAGTTCCTCCGACAGGGTTGTAAACACCATATATTTT. Protein product: CASSSSDRVVNTIYF.

This clone was seen more than once but under ten times. This chain uses TRBV19 with TRBJ2-7; D perhaps matches TRBD1 (7 bases). V was trimmed by 5 bases and J by 3 bases, leaving 17 bases between them. From germline, CDR1 is LNHDA and CDR2 SQIVND (reference sequence). The CDR3 covers 15 residues. The CDR3 DNA reads TGTGCCAGTAGTGACCCAGGGGGGTATTACTACGAGCAGTACTTC. It specifies CASSDPGGYYYEQYF. The full variable domain, completed using reference TRBV19 and TRBJ2-7, is DGGITQSPKYLFRKEGQNVTLSCEQNLNHDAMYWYRQDPGQGLRLIYYSQIVNDFQKGDIAEGYSVSREKKESFPLTVTSAQKNPTAFYLCASSDPGGYYYEQYFGPGTRLTVT.

The CDR3 sequence: CASGFQETQYF. In DNA form, the CDR3 reads TGTGCCAGCGGCTTCCAAGAGACCCAGTACTTC. The V call is TRBV6-5, the J call TRBJ2-5; D gene ambiguous. The CDR3 has 11 amino acids. From germline, CDR1 is MNHEY and CDR2 SVGAGI. V lost 8 bases to trimming and J lost 1 base, with 5 bases between them.

This sequence joins TRBV5-1 and TRBJ1-1; 7 bases are a match to TRBD1. The CDR3 totals 14 residues. From germline, CDR1 is SGHRS and CDR2 YFSETQ. V was clipped by 0 bases and J by 5 bases; unmatched bases: 4. This CDR3 is CASSLGQGGTEAFF. In DNA form, the CDR3 reads TGCGCCAGCAGCTTGGGACAGGGTGGAACTGAAGCTTTCTTT.

V usage is TRBV6-5 and J usage is TRBJ2-5; TRBD2 might be the D (6 bases). The CDR3 is made up of 13 amino acids. Germline V lookup: CDR1 MNHEY, CDR2 SVGAGI. With 6 bases removed from V and 3 bases from J, the gap between germline ends came to 11 bases. As DNA, the CDR3 is TGTGCCAGCAGACGGGACTCTAAAGAGACCCAGTACTTC. Its translation: CASRRDSKETQYF.

The CDR3 region is CASRGAFKRWQYF. CDR3 sequence (DNA): TGTGCCAGCAGGGGGGCCTTCAAAAGGTGGCAGTACTTC. The chain uses TRBV2 and TRBJ2-7, with a possible D match to TRBD1 (6 bases). Germline V lookup: CDR1 SNHLY, CDR2 FYNNEI. With 6 bases removed from V and 9 bases from J, the gap between germline ends came to 18 bases. This CDR3 spans 13 amino acids.

The chain joins TRBV4-1 to TRBJ2-7, with a weak D call TRBD2 (6 bases). The CDR3 has 16 amino acids. The V end was cut by 3 bases, the J end by 1 base, with 16 bases between. The V gene's germline CDR1 is MGHRA and CDR2 YSYEKL. CDR3: CASSQSTTGRSYEQYF. CDR3 nucleotide sequence: TGCGCCAGCAGCCAGAGTACGACGGGGAGGTCCTACGAGCAGTACTTC.

The V call is TRBV6-6, the J call TRBJ1-1; 7 bases map to TRBD1. Germline V gene data show CDR1 as MNHNY and CDR2 as SVGAGI (reference sequence). This CDR3 contains 14 residues. V lost 6 bases, J lost 1 base, and 5 bases stayed unmatched. CDR3 region: CASRRQGANTEAFF. The CDR3 DNA reads as TGTGCCAGCAGGCGACAGGGTGCGAACACTGAAGCTTTCTTT.

The J gene is TRBJ2-2, the V gene TRBV6-5, with D perhaps TRBD1 (5 bases). This CDR3 region has 14 residues. Germline assignment: CDR1 MNHEY and CDR2 SVGAGI. The V gene lost 7 bases and the J gene lost 1 base, with 10 bases spanning the gap. The CDR3 DNA sequence: TGTGCCAGCACCGTGACAGAGAACACCGGGGAGCTGTTTTTT. As protein: CASTVTENTGELFF.

This clone was observed a few times. The sample contains more than one DNA sequence encoding this CDR3. The chain combines TRBV5-6 with TRBJ2-5; TRBD2 is a possible D gene (6 bases). The CDR3 runs 13 residues. From germline, CDR1 is SGHDT and CDR2 YYEEEE. V was cut by 4 bases and J by 5 bases, with 12 bases left in between. CDR3 loop: CASSLLARETQYF. The CDR3, as DNA: TGTGCCAGCAGCCTCCTAGCGAGGGAGACCCAGTACTTC. The variable domain in full, with the rest retrieved from reference TRBV5-6 and TRBJ2-5, is DAGVTQSPTHLIKTRGQQVTLRCSPKSGHDTVSWYQQALGQGPQFIFQYYEEEERQRGNFPDRFSGHQFPNYSSELNVNALLLGDSALYLCASSLLARETQYFGPGTRLLVL.

This clone has just one count. V usage is TRBV11-2 and J usage is TRBJ2-3; D is unclear. Germline V CDR1 and CDR2: SGHAT, FQNNGV. The CDR3 is 15 amino acids. V dropped 5 bases and J dropped 0 bases, with 12 bases sitting between them. The CDR3 reads CASSRFRTSTDTQYF. In DNA form, the CDR3 reads TGTGCCAGCAGCCGATTCCGAACTAGCACAGATACGCAGTATTTT. Full variable domain (remainder filled in from reference TRBV11-2 and TRBJ2-3): EAGVAQSPRYKIIEKRQSVAFWCNPISGHATLYWYQQILGQGPKLLIQFQNNGVVDDSQLPKDRFSAERLKGVDSTLKIQPAKLEDSAVYLCASSRFRTSTDTQYFGPGTRLTVL.

This clone has only a few counts. The chain recombines TRBV5-6 with TRBJ1-2; perhaps TRBD1 as D (5 bases). The CDR3 contains 14 residues. CDR1 SGHDT and CDR2 YYEEEE come from the germline V gene. V was pared by 6 bases and J by 8 bases, with 20 bases between. The CDR3, as DNA: TGTGCCAGCAAGGGGTCCCTGGGCGGAAAAGGCTACACCTTC. As protein: CASKGSLGGKGYTF.

This clone has just one count. The chain uses TRBV5-6 and TRBJ2-5, with a tentative D call TRBD2 (5 bases). V lost 4 bases and J lost 5, with 18 bases in between. Germline lookup yields CDR1 SGHDT and CDR2 YYEEEE. The CDR3 totals 15 residues. The CDR3 is CASSSELVGWETQYF. The CDR3 DNA reads TGTGCCAGCAGCAGCGAACTAGTAGGTTGGGAGACCCAGTACTTC.

This rearrangement joins TRBV7-2 to TRBJ1-5; TRBD1 might be the D (5 bases). From germline, CDR1 is SGHTA and CDR2 FQGNSA. This CDR3 comprises 13 residues. Trimming removed 5 bases from V and 5 bases from J, with 10 bases in between. The CDR3 protein is CASSHTQDQPQHF. CDR3 nucleotides: TGTGCCAGCAGCCACACACAGGATCAGCCCCAGCATTTT. Drawing the rest from reference TRBV7-2 and TRBJ1-5, the complete variable domain is GAGVSQSPSNKVTEKGKDVELRCDPISGHTALYWYRQSLGQGLEFLIYFQGNSAPDKSGLPSDRFSAERTGGSVSTLTIQRTQQEDSAVYLCASSHTQDQPQHFGDGTRLSIL.

This rearrangement joins TRBV2 to TRBJ2-7, with D tentatively TRBD1 (6 bases). CDR1 and CDR2 from the germline V gene are SNHLY and FYNNEI. The ends were cut back, 5 bases at V and 4 bases at J, with 12 bases in the middle. CDR3 length: 13 residues. The CDR3 protein is CASSLRDIYEQYF. The CDR3 bases are TGTGCCAGCAGTCTCCGGGACATTTACGAGCAGTACTTC.